The rows below give T cell receptor beta chains drawn from one sample of a study of cytomegalovirus exposure and HLA in healthy donors. Only in-frame clones appear in the TCRdb table, and some are missing; sequencing was by immunoSEQ multiplex PCR. The sample comprises some 200,000 clones, 70% to 80% of which are singletons, and over 1.5% rests with the top ten. The sequenced material came from PBMCs. All receptors come from a girl between 10 and 17 years old in good health and CMV-seropositive. Each CDR3 is given with its conserved first and last residue. The D gene is left open where the match is weak. Some rows mark clone size as missing; the rest say once, few, many or name a class of expanded clone.

>.|.|TRBV6-5|15|TRBJ2-5
TGTGCCAGCAGTTTGCGGGGCGACGTTCCGGCGACCCAGTACTTC
CASSLRGDVPATQYF
>few|TRBD2|TRBV25-1|18|TRBJ2-3
TGTGCCAGCAGTGAATTTGGTCGTTCTAGCGGGGGCACAGATACGCAGTATTTT
CASSEFGRSSGGTDTQYF
>.|.|TRBV18|14|TRBJ1-1
TGTGCCAGCTCACCAGTGTCACAGTTCACTGAAGCTTTCTTT
CASSPVSQFTEAFF
>.|.|TRBV2|13|TRBJ2-5
TGTGCCAGCACTCCGGGACTCCGCGAGACCCAGTACTTC
CASTPGLRETQYF
>.|.|TRBV29-1|14|TRBJ2-5
TGCAGCGTTCCCGTAGCGGACGGAGGGGAGACCCAGTACTTC
CSVPVADGGETQYF
>.|.|TRBV5-4|15|TRBJ2-1
TGTGCCAGCAGCTTTACCCTAGCGACCTACAATGAGCAGTTCTTC
CASSFTLATYNEQFF
>once|.|TRBV30|14|TRBJ2-7
TGTGCCTGGGGCCCTGAACCAAGCTCCTACGAGCAGTACTTC
CAWGPEPSSYEQYF
>.|.|TRBV21-1|18|TRBJ2-7
TGTGCCAGCAGCACCGGCAGGGACAGGGAAGTCTTTTGGTACGAGCAGTACTTC
CASSTGRDREVFWYEQYF
>.|TRBD1|TRBV29-1|15|TRBJ2-3
TGCAGCGTTCCCCGGGACAGGGGATTCGGAAATACGCAGTATTTT
CSVPRDRGFGNTQYF
>.|.|TRBV5-6|14|TRBJ1-1
TGTGCCAGCAGCTTGGCCGAAGGGGGCACTGAAGCTTTCTTT
CASSLAEGGTEAFF
>.|.|TRBV5-6|15|TRBJ2-2
TGTGCCAGCAGCTTGGAGGGGTTGGGCACCGGGGAGCTGTTTTTT
CASSLEGLGTGELFF
>few|TRBD1|TRBV6-1|14|TRBJ2-7
TGTGCCAGCAGTGCTGACAGGGAAAGCGACGAGCAGTACTTC
CASSADRESDEQYF
>once|.|TRBV4-3|13|TRBJ2-2
TGCGCCAGCAGCCAAGCTCGCACCGGGGAGCTGTTTTTT
CASSQARTGELFF
>few|.|TRBV6-5|13|TRBJ2-1
TGTGCCAGCAGTTACTCGGTACGGGGTGAGCAGTTCTTC
CASSYSVRGEQFF
>.|.|TRBV6-5|15|TRBJ2-3
TGTGCCAGCAGTTACTCGGAAGCGTCCACAGATACGCAGTATTTT
CASSYSEASTDTQYF
>.|.|TRBV5-5|12|TRBJ2-1
TGTGCCAGCAGCGCTTCAGGGGCTGAGCAGTTCTTC
CASSASGAEQFF
>.|TRBD1|TRBV9|15|TRBJ1-1
TGTGCCAGCAGCCGGGACAGGATGGCGGACACTGAAGCTTTCTTT
CASSRDRMADTEAFF
>.|TRBD2|TRBV9|18|TRBJ2-3
TGTGCCAGCAGCGTAGCCGGACTAGCGGGGGGGCCGCAAGATACGCAGTATTTT
CASSVAGLAGGPQDTQYF
>.|TRBD2|TRBV10-2|15|TRBJ2-5
TGCGCCAGCAGTGATTCTAGCGGCTCGAAAGAGACCCAGTACTTC
CASSDSSGSKETQYF
>.|.|TRBV19|15|TRBJ1-2
TGTGCCAGTAGTATGGACACCGGGTCAACCCTTGGCTACACCTTC
CASSMDTGSTLGYTF
>.|.|TRBV5-1|13|TRBJ1-2
TGCGCCAGCAGCTTACAGGGTAGCTATGGCTACACCTTC
CASSLQGSYGYTF
>.|TRBD1|TRBV19|13|TRBJ2-7
TGTGCCAGCCGAGCGACAGGGGGCAACGAGCAGTACTTC
CASRATGGNEQYF
>.|.|TRBV21-1|12|TRBJ1-2
TGTGCCAGCAGCAACGACAGGTCCGGCTACACCTTC
CASSNDRSGYTF
>.|TRBD1|TRBV5-4|15|TRBJ2-3
TGTGCCAGCAGCTTAACAGGGGGCGTCACAGATACGCAGTATTTT
CASSLTGGVTDTQYF
>.|.|TRBV9|13|TRBJ2-3
TGTGCCAGCAGCGTAGACGTGGAGGATACGCAGTATTTT
CASSVDVEDTQYF
>.|TRBD1|TRBV9|12|TRBJ2-7
TGTGCCAGCAGCGAAACAGGGGCCGAGCAGTACTTC
CASSETGAEQYF
>once|TRBD1|TRBV5-1|15|TRBJ2-7
TGCGCCAGCAGCTCGCTCAGGGGGTCGGGACCCGAGCAGTACTTC
CASSSLRGSGPEQYF
>.|TRBD1|TRBV9|14|TRBJ2-7
TGTGCCAGCAGCGCCGGGACAGCCATCTACGAGCAGTACTTC
CASSAGTAIYEQYF
>few|.|TRBV20-1|11|TRBJ2-5
TGCAGTGCAGCTACTGGAGAGACCCAGTACTTC
CSAATGETQYF
>.|TRBD2|TRBV4-1|14|TRBJ2-1
TGCGCCAGCAGCCAACGGGGGGATGACAATGAGCAGTTCTTC
CASSQRGDDNEQFF
>.|TRBD2|TRBV5-1|15|TRBJ2-7
TGCGCCAGCAGCCCCCTAGCGGGGGGTTCCTACGAGCAGTACTTC
CASSPLAGGSYEQYF
>.|.|TRBV6-1|16|TRBJ2-5
TGTGCCAGCAGTGAAGCGGTCACCGGGGTTCGGGAGACCCAGTACTTC
CASSEAVTGVRETQYF
>.|TRBD1|TRBV27|14|TRBJ1-1
TGTGCCAGCGCCATAACAGGGGGGAACACTGAAGCTTTCTTT
CASAITGGNTEAFF
>once|.|TRBV29-1|8|TRBJ1-1
TGCAGCGCCGGTCTAGCTTTCTTT
CSAGLAFF
>.|TRBD1|TRBV13|17|TRBJ2-7
TGTGCCAGCAGCTCCGTGGGGACAGGGGGGCCGACCTTCGAGCAGTACTTC
CASSSVGTGGPTFEQYF
>.|TRBD2|TRBV11-3|16|TRBJ2-1
TGTGCCAGCAGCTTAGCGGGGGGGCTTCTGTCCAATGAGCAGTTCTTC
CASSLAGGLLSNEQFF
>.|.|TRBV7-8|14|TRBJ2-1
TGTGCCAGCAGCTTAGACGGGGGGCCCAATGAGCAGTTCTTC
CASSLDGGPNEQFF